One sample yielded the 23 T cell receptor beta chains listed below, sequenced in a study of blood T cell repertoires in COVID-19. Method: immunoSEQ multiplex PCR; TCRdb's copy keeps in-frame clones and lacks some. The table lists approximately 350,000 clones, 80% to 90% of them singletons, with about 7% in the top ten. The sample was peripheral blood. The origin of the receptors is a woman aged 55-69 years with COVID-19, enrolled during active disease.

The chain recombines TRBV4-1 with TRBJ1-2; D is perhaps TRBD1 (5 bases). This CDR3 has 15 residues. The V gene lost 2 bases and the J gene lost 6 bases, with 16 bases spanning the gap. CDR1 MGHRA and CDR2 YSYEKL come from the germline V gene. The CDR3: CASSQSRQGGNGYTF. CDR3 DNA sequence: TGCGCCAGCAGCCAATCGAGGCAGGGTGGGAATGGCTACACCTTC.

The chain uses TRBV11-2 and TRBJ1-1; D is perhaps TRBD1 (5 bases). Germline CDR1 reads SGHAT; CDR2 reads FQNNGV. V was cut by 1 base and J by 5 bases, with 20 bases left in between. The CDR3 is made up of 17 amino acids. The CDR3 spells CASSLANYRTRGTEAFF. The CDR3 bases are TGTGCCAGCAGCTTAGCGAACTACAGAACTCGGGGGACTGAAGCTTTCTTT.

The CDR3 here is CSVPVGGYEQYF. The CDR3 DNA reads as TGCAGCGTCCCCGTGGGGGGCTACGAGCAGTACTTC. The J gene is TRBJ2-7, the V gene TRBV29-1, with D possibly matching TRBD2 (6 bases). The CDR3 has 12 amino acids. Germline loops: CDR1 SQVTM, CDR2 ANQGSEA. Deletions cut 6 bases from V and 3 bases from J, with 12 bases between.

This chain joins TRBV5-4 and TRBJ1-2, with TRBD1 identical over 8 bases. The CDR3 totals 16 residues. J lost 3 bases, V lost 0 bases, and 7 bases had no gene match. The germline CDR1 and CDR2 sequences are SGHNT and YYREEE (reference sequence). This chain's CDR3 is CASSLVAGGTHYGYTF. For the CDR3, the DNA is TGTGCCAGCAGCTTGGTAGCAGGGGGCACCCACTATGGCTACACCTTC.

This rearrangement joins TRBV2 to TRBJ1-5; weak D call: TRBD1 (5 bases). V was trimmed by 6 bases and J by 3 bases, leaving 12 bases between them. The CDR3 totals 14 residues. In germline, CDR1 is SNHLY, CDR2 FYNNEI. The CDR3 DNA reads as TGTGCCAGCAGCGGAGACAGCGTCAATCAGCCCCAGCATTTT. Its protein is CASSGDSVNQPQHF.

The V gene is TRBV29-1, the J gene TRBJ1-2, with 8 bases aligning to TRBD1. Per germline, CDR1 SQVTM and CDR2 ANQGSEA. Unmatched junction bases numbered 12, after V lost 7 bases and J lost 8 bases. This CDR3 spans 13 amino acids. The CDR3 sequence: CSAGLDRVKGYTF. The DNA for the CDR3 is TGCAGCGCCGGATTGGACAGGGTAAAGGGCTACACCTTC.

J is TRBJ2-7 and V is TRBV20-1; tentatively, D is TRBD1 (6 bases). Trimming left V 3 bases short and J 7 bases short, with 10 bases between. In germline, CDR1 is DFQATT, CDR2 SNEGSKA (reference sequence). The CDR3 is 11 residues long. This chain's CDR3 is CSASPGEEQYF. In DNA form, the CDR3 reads TGCAGTGCTAGCCCAGGGGAAGAGCAGTACTTC.

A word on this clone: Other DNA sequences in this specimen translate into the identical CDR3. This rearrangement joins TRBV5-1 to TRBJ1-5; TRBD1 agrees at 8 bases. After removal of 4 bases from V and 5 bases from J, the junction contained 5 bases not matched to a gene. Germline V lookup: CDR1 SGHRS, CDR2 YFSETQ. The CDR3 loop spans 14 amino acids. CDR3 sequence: CASSLGQGHQPQHF. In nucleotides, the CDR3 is TGCGCCAGCAGCCTCGGACAGGGCCATCAGCCCCAGCATTTT.

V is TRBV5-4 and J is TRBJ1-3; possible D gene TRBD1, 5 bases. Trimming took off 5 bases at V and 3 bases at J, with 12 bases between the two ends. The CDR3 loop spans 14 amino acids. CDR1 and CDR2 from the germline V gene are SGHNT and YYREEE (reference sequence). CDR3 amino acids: CASSLVGVGNTIYF. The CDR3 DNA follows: TGTGCCAGCAGTTTAGTAGGGGTTGGAAACACCATATATTTT.

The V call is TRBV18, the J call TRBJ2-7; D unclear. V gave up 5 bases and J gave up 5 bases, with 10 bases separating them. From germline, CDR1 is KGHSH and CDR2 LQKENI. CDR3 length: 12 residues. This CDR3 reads CASSTTGDEQYF. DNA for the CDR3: TGTGCCAGCTCAACGACCGGAGACGAGCAGTACTTC.

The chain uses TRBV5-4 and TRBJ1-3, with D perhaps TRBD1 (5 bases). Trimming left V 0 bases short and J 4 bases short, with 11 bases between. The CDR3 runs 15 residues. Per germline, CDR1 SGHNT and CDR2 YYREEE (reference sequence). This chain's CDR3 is CASSLGGAYGNTIYF. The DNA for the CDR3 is TGTGCCAGCAGCTTGGGGGGCGCTTACGGAAACACCATATATTTT.

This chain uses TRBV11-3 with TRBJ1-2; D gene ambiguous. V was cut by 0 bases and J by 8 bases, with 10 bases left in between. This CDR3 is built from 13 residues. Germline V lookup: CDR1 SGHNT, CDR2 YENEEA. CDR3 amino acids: CASSLEEQRGYTF. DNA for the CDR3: TGTGCCAGCAGCTTAGAGGAACAGCGGGGCTACACCTTC.

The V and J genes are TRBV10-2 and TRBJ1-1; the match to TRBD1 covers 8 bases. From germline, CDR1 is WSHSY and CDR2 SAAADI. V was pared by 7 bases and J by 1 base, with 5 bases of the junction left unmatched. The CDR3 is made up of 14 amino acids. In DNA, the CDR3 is TGCGCCAGCACCGGACAGGGCCCGAACACTGAAGCTTTCTTT. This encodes CASTGQGPNTEAFF.

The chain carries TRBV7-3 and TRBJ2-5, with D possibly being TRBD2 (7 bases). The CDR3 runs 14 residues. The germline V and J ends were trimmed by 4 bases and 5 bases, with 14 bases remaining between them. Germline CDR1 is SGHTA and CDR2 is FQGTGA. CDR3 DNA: TGTGCCAGCAGCTCGTCGGGGGGCTGGGAGACCCAGTACTTC. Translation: CASSSSGGWETQYF.

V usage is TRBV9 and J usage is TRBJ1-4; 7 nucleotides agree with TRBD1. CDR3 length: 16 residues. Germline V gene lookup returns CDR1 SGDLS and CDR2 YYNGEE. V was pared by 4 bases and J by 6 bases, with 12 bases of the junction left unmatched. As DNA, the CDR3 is TGTGCCAGCAGCCCGGGGGCAGGGGGATGGGATGAAAAACTGTTTTTT. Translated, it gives CASSPGAGGWDEKLFF.

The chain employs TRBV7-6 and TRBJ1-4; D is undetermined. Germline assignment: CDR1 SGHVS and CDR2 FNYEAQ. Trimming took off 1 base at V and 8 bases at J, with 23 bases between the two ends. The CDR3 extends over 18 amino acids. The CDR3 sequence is CASSLGPPRYLAGEKLFF. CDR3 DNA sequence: TGTGCCAGCAGCTTAGGGCCCCCCCGGTATTTAGCGGGGGAAAAACTGTTTTTT.

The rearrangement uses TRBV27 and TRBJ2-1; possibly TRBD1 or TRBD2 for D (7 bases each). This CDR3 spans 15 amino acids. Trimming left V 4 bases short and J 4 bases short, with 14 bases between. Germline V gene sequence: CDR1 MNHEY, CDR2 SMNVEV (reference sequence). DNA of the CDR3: TGTGCCAGCAGTTCATCAGGGGGGGAGTACAATGAGCAGTTCTTC. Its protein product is CASSSSGGEYNEQFF.

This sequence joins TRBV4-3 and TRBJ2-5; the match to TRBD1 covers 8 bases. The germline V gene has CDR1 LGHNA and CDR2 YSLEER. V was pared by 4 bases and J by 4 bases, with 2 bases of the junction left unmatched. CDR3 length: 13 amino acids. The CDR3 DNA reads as TGCGCCAGCAGCCTCGACAGGGGAGAGACCCAGTACTTC. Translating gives CASSLDRGETQYF.

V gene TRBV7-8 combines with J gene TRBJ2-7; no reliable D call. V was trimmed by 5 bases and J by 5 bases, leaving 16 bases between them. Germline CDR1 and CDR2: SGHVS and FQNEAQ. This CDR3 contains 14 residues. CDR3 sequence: CASSITLTHHEQYF. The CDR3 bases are TGTGCCAGCAGCATCACCCTAACCCACCACGAGCAGTACTTC.

The CDR3 protein is CASSLAPTGWDTNYGYTF. The CDR3 DNA reads TGCGCCAGCAGCTTGGCGCCGACAGGGTGGGACACTAACTATGGCTACACCTTC. The chain has TRBV5-1 and TRBJ1-2, with 7 bases lining up with TRBD1. This CDR3 is 18 amino acids long. The V gene's germline CDR1 is SGHRS and CDR2 YFSETQ. Trimming removed 0 bases from V and 0 bases from J; junction bases left unmatched: 11.

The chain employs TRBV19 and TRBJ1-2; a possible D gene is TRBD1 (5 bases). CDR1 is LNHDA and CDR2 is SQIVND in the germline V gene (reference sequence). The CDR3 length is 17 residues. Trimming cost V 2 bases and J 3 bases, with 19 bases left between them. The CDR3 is CASSIPGAKFRDYGYTF. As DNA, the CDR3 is TGTGCCAGTAGTATACCTGGGGCCAAGTTCAGGGACTATGGCTACACCTTC.

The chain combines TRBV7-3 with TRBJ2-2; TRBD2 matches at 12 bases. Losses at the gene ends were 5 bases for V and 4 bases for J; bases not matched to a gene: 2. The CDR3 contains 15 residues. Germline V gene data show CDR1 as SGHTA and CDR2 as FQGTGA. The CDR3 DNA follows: TGTGCCAGCAGCGAGGGACTAGCGGGCACCGGGGAGCTGTTTTTT. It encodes CASSEGLAGTGELFF.

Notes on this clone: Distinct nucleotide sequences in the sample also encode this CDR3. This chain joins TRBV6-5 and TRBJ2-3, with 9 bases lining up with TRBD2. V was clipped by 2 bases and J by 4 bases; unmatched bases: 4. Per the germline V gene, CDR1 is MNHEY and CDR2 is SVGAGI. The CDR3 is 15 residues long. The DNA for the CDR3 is TGTGCCAGCAGTTACGCGGGGGGGCTCGCAGATACGCAGTATTTT. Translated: CASSYAGGLADTQYF.